These 16 T cell receptor beta chains share one sample of origin, sequenced in a study of spatial heterogeneity in lung cancer. Regarding the study as a whole: Counts that tracked tumor mutation counts were those of expanded intratumoral alpha and beta TCRs.

The sample's time point: sample taken at primary tumor resection. Antigen specificity for these receptors is unknown. TCRdb recomputed calls from the 5' RACE reads with MiXCR, one row per CDR3 protein. This table has about 18,000 distinct CDR3 sequences, 9.5% to 10% appearing once. The sample was lung tumor tissue, taken at surgery. The receptors here all came from a female donor with early-stage non-small cell lung cancer.

This clonotype was observed at least ten times. This beta chain is an unintended read in a library built for alpha chains; its size means little. The V call is TRBV28, the J call TRBJ1-3; no clear D. In germline, CDR1 is MDHEN, CDR2 SYDVKM. This CDR3 region has 12 residues. V was pared by 2 bases and J by 4 bases, with 3 bases between. CDR3 coding DNA: TGTGCCAGCAGTTTACCCGGAAACACCATATATTTT. Amino acid sequence: CASSLPGNTIYF. Full variable domain (remainder filled in from reference TRBV28 and TRBJ1-3): DVKVTQSSRYLVKRTGEKVFLECVQDMDHENMFWYRQDPGLGLRLIYFSYDVKMKEKGDIPEGYSVSREKKERFSLILESASTNQTSMYLCASSLPGNTIYFGEGSWLTVV.

This clonotype was picked up a small number of times. This beta chain is a stray sequence in a library constructed for alpha chains; its clone size is not meaningful. CDR3 in DNA: TGCGCCAGCAGCTTTCAGGGGCGTGAAGCAGATACGCAGTATTTT. This encodes CASSFQGREADTQYF. The genes are TRBV5-1 and TRBJ2-3; the D gene is possibly TRBD1 (6 bases). The V and J ends lost 2 bases and 4 bases respectively, with 14 bases between them. CDR3 length: 15 residues. From germline, CDR1 is SGHRS and CDR2 YFSETQ.

This clonotype was counted between two and nine times. With the library built for alpha chains, this beta chain is off target and its frequency is not meaningful. V gene TRBV20-1 combines with J gene TRBJ2-3; 7 bases are shared with TRBD2. Trimming took 8 bases from V and 4 from J; bases not matched to a gene: 9. Germline V CDR1 and CDR2: DFQATT, SNEGSKA (reference sequence). This CDR3 region has 13 residues. The CDR3 DNA reads TGCAGTCCGTGGGAGGGCTTCGCAGATACGCAGTATTTT. Translating gives CSPWEGFADTQYF.

Concerning this clonotype itself: This beta chain is an unintended read in a library built for alpha chains; its size means little. This chain links TRBV12-3 or TRBV12-4 with TRBJ2-1; 8 bases align to TRBD1. The CDR3 has 11 amino acids. V dropped 4 bases and J dropped 10; count of bases not matched to a gene: 0. CDR3 protein: CASSYRGEQFF. Here the CDR3 DNA reads TGTGCCAGCAGTTACAGGGGGGAGCAGTTCTTC.

This clonotype was seen many times. This beta chain came through as a stray read in a library set up for alpha chains, and its size says little. The chain combines TRBV5-6 with TRBJ2-6; D gene ambiguous. The CDR3 spans 18 residues. Trimming removed 0 bases from V and 0 bases from J, with 13 bases in between. The V gene's germline CDR1 is SGHDT and CDR2 YYEEEE. Here the CDR3 DNA reads TGTGCCAGCAGCTTGGGGATCGGCGGCTACTCTGGGGCCAACGTCCTGACTTTC. Protein product: CASSLGIGGYSGANVLTF.

This clonotype has just a few counts. Because the library targeted alpha chains, this beta chain is an off-target read whose size means little. This chain connects TRBV5-1 to TRBJ2-2; 8 bases line up with TRBD1. Unmatched junction bases numbered 5, after V lost 4 bases and J lost 3 bases. CDR3 length: 15 residues. From germline, CDR1 is SGHRS and CDR2 YFSETQ. For the CDR3, the DNA is TGCGCCAGCAGCGTCAGGGGGCGAGACACCGGGGAGCTGTTTTTT. Translating it yields CASSVRGRDTGELFF.

On this clonotype: An end of the junction does not agree with germline; a read error may underlie this. This beta chain is off target for a library built for alpha chains, so its abundance means little. The chain carries TRBV18 and TRBJ1-2; D unresolved. CDR3 length equals 13 residues. The germline CDR1 and CDR2 sequences are KGHSH and LQKENI. DNA for the CDR3: TGTGCCAGCTCTTCGGGAAACAACTGTGGCTACACCTTC. Translating gives CASSSGNNCGYTF.

This clonotype was found many times. Since it is a stray read in a library aimed at alpha chains, this beta chain has a size that is not meaningful. The J gene is TRBJ2-1, the V gene TRBV6-2 or TRBV6-3, with unresolved D. Germline lookup yields CDR1 MNHEY and CDR2 SVGEGT. There are 13 residues in the CDR3. Trimming removed 5 bases at V and 5 bases at J, with 10 bases between. CDR3 protein: CASSPFGDNEQFF. CDR3 bases: TGTGCCAGCAGTCCATTTGGTGACAATGAGCAGTTCTTC.

This clonotype was found many times. This beta chain appears as a stray read in a library generated for alpha chains; its size is not informative. This chain connects TRBV28 to TRBJ1-4; D perhaps matches TRBD1 (5 bases). Germline lookup yields CDR1 MDHEN and CDR2 SYDVKM. Trimming cost V 4 bases and J 4 bases, with 16 bases left between them. The CDR3 extends over 16 amino acids. The CDR3 loop reads CASSSPRRGSNEKLFF. Here the CDR3 DNA reads TGTGCCAGCAGTTCCCCCAGGCGGGGGAGTAATGAAAAACTGTTTTTT.

Points on this clonotype: Being off target in a library aimed at alpha chains, this beta chain has a size of little meaning. V and J are TRBV2 and TRBJ1-2, with no clear D. CDR3 length: 12 amino acids. Germline loops: CDR1 SNHLY, CDR2 FYNNEI. Trimming took 2 bases from V and 5 from J, leaving 6 bases between them. CDR3 coding DNA: TGTGCCAGCAGTGAACGGACGTATGGCTACACCTTC. This gives the protein CASSERTYGYTF.

In regard to this clonotype: Because this beta chain is a stray read in a library intended to capture alpha chains, its abundance should not be given much weight. The rearrangement joins TRBV10-3 to TRBJ2-5; no reliable D call. Germline values: CDR1 ENHRY, CDR2 SYGVKD. The CDR3 loop spans 12 amino acids. The germline V and J ends were trimmed by 6 bases and 1 base, with 6 bases remaining between them. CDR3 protein: CAIRSSQETQYF. The CDR3 region has the DNA TGTGCCATCAGGTCCAGCCAAGAGACCCAGTACTTC.

Worth noting for this clonotype: The size of this beta chain means little, since it is a stray read in a library made for alpha chains. The chain joins TRBV7-9 to TRBJ2-7; 7 positions match TRBD1. Germline V CDR1 and CDR2: SEHNR, FQNEAQ (reference sequence). The junction had 5 bases not matched to a gene; V was cut back by 4 bases and J by 2 bases. The CDR3 runs 14 residues. CDR3 sequence: CASSSGTVTYEQYF. CDR3 coding DNA: TGTGCCAGCAGCTCCGGGACAGTTACCTACGAGCAGTACTTC. Full variable domain (remainder filled in from reference TRBV7-9 and TRBJ2-7): DTGVSQNPRHKITKRGQNVTFRCDPISEHNRLYWYRQTLGQGPEFLTYFQNEAQLEKSRLLSDRFSAERPKGSFSTLEIQRTEQGDSAMYLCASSSGTVTYEQYFGPGTRLTVT.

Note on this clonotype: This beta chain is a stray read from a library made for alpha chains; its abundance is not meaningful. The chain links TRBV19 to TRBJ2-3, with 8 bases lining up with TRBD2. This CDR3 contains 15 residues. Germline values: CDR1 LNHDA, CDR2 SQIVND (reference sequence). The ends lost 5 bases at V and 2 bases at J; junction bases unmatched: 6. The CDR3 DNA sequence: TGTGCCAGTAGTCTAGTAGCGGGGATCACAGATACGCAGTATTTT. It specifies CASSLVAGITDTQYF.

Remarks on this clonotype: With the library built for alpha chains, this beta chain is off target and its frequency is not meaningful. The chain uses TRBV5-1 and TRBJ1-5; D perhaps matches TRBD1 (5 bases). Germline V CDR1 and CDR2: SGHRS, YFSETQ. This CDR3 region has 13 residues. The ends were cut back, 1 base at V and 5 bases at J, with 7 bases in the middle. CDR3 sequence: CASSLRGDQPQHF. As DNA, the CDR3 is TGCGCCAGCAGCTTGAGAGGGGATCAGCCCCAGCATTTT.

About this clonotype: Found in a library prepared for alpha chains, this beta chain is an off-target read, and its abundance has little meaning. The J gene is TRBJ2-1, the V gene TRBV6-1; D perhaps matches TRBD1 (6 bases). The CDR3 has 13 amino acids. Germline CDR1 and CDR2: MNHNS and SASEGT. Between the trimmed V and J ends, which lost 10 bases and 6 bases, there was a span of 16 bases. This CDR3 is CATYRDTFNEQFF. The CDR3 bases are TGTGCCACCTACAGGGACACCTTCAATGAGCAGTTCTTC.

This clonotype was picked up many times. This beta chain came through as a stray read in a library set up for alpha chains, and its size says little. The chain is built from TRBV6-6 and TRBJ1-1, with 8 bases fitting TRBD1. Looked up from germline, CDR1 is MNHNY and CDR2 is SVGAGI (reference sequence). Germline trimming cut 2 bases from V and 4 bases from J; bases unmatched to any gene: 6. The CDR3 has 15 residues. The CDR3 nucleotides are TGTGCCAGCAGTTACCCCGGACAGGGCCTCACTGAAGCTTTCTTT. Its translation: CASSYPGQGLTEAFF.